The 5 T cell receptor beta chains listed next were all sequenced from one sample in a study of T cells after yellow fever vaccination. TCRdb processed the 5' RACE reads anew with MiXCR; each CDR3 protein has one entry. The table includes hundreds of thousands of distinct CDR3 sequences, about 17% detected once. The starting material was PBMCs, obtained before the yellow fever booster vaccination. All receptors derive from a man between 18 and 29 years old who received the YFV17D yellow fever vaccine.

This clonotype came up a few times. The V gene is TRBV12-3 or TRBV12-4, the J gene TRBJ1-5, with TRBD1 matching 8 bases. This CDR3 comprises 16 residues. The V gene end was trimmed by 4 bases and the J gene end by 6 bases; junction bases not matched to a gene: 11. The CDR3 protein is CASSSWTGTAAQPQHF. The CDR3 DNA follows: TGTGCCAGCAGTTCCTGGACAGGGACGGCTGCTCAGCCCCAGCATTTT.

The chain employs TRBV11-2 and TRBJ2-3, with D hard to call. The germline CDR1 and CDR2 sequences are SGHAT and FQNNGV. This CDR3 region has 16 residues. Deletions cut 5 bases from V and 4 bases from J, with 19 bases between. CDR3 sequence (DNA): TGTGCCAGCAGCCTGCTAGGGTATCACGCCGCAGATACGCAGTATTTT. As protein: CASSLLGYHAADTQYF.

This clonotype was found a few times. This chain uses TRBV6-5 with TRBJ1-4; the match to TRBD1 covers 8 bases. This CDR3 region has 15 residues. Looked up from germline, CDR1 is MNHEY and CDR2 is SVGAGI. V dropped 4 bases and J dropped 8; count of bases not matched to a gene: 9. The CDR3 is CASSSLQGAGEKLFF. The CDR3 DNA follows: TGTGCCAGCAGTTCGCTCCAGGGGGCTGGGGAAAAACTGTTTTTT.

In its sample, this clonotype was seen a few times. This chain joins TRBV10-2 and TRBJ2-1, with TRBD1 as a possible D gene (5 bases). The CDR3 is 15 amino acids. Germline lookup yields CDR1 WSHSY and CDR2 SAAADI. V was clipped by 10 bases and J by 2 bases, with 18 bases between them. The CDR3 spells CATSDWQGAYNEQFF. Written as DNA, the CDR3 is TGCGCCACCTCCGATTGGCAGGGCGCCTACAATGAGCAGTTCTTC.

The V gene is TRBV28, the J gene TRBJ1-1, with D possibly matching TRBD1 (6 bases). The CDR3 extends over 14 amino acids. The germline gives CDR1 MDHEN, CDR2 SYDVKM. V was cut by 6 bases and J by 5 bases, with 16 bases left in between. The CDR3 sequence: CASSRGGAETEAFF. Written as DNA, the CDR3 is TGTGCCAGCAGCCGGGGGGGCGCTGAAACTGAAGCTTTCTTT. The full variable domain, in which reference TRBV28 and TRBJ1-1 provide the parts outside the CDR3, is DVKVTQSSRYLVKRTGEKVFLECVQDMDHENMFWYRQDPGLGLRLIYFSYDVKMKEKGDIPEGYSVSREKKERFSLILESASTNQTSMYLCASSRGGAETEAFFGQGTRLTVV.